This note documents a single T cell receptor (beta chain) sequence. The antigen remains unidentified. These data originate in a study of T cells in Graves' hyperthyroidism and ophthalmopathy. Whole-study findings and limits: Prediction of ophthalmopathy progression came a median approximately 7 months pre-onset. Blood also showed most of the thyroid clonotypes that were expanded above 0.001. Ophthalmopathy and stable hyperthyroidism were separated by a 13 V-J model.

Amplification of TCR beta CDR3 regions used RNA as the template. A set of HTBI primers served as the primers for a first-round RT-PCR of the TCR CDR3. TCRdb re-called the multiplex PCR reads with MiXCR, one entry per CDR3 protein. Here the sample spans about 350,000 distinct CDR3 sequences, 15% to 20% being singletons. The germline CDR1 and CDR2 sequences are SGHTA and FQGNSA. The CDR3 is 14 residues long. J was trimmed by 6 bases and V by 1 base; bases with no gene match: 6. The source material was blood. This chain connects TRBV7-2 to TRBJ2-7; 7 bases line up with TRBD2. This clonotype was obtained from a woman between 40 and 50 years old with Graves' ophthalmopathy. CDR3 in amino acids: CASSLVSAGVEQYF. CDR3 bases: TGTGCCAGCAGCTTAGTCTCGGCGGGAGTCGAGCAGTACTTC.